The 22 T cell receptor beta chains listed next were all sequenced from one sample in a study of cytomegalovirus exposure and HLA in healthy donors. The PCR made use of 60 Vbeta and 13 Jbeta primers. Measured with immunoSEQ multiplex PCR; TCRdb has only the in-frame clones, and not every one. The table records some 200,000 clones, 65% to 85% of them present only once. Sequencing input: PBMCs. These receptors were obtained from a boy under 10 years old in good health and CMV-seronegative.

V gene TRBV4-3 combines with J gene TRBJ2-7, with D possibly TRBD2 on 6 matching bases. CDR1 and CDR2 (germline): LGHNA, YSLEER. The CDR3 covers 14 residues. The V gene lost 4 bases and the J gene lost 2 bases, with 12 bases spanning the gap. DNA of the CDR3: TGCGCCAGCAGCCTGGGGGGACGCGCCTACGAGCAGTACTTC. Its protein is CASSLGGRAYEQYF.

The V gene is TRBV7-2, the J gene TRBJ2-7, with 8 bases lining up with TRBD1. With 3 bases clipped from V and 5 bases from J, the junction kept 6 bases outside the gene matches. CDR3 size: 14 residues. Germline loops: CDR1 SGHTA, CDR2 FQGNSA. The CDR3 nucleotides are TGTGCCAGCAGCTTTTCAGCAGGGGGCAACGAGCAGTACTTC. This sequence encodes CASSFSAGGNEQYF.

The chain joins TRBV27 to TRBJ2-6; D gene uncertain. The CDR3 has 15 amino acids. The germline V gene encodes CDR1 MNHEY and CDR2 SMNVEV (reference sequence). V was clipped by 5 bases and J by 0 bases, with 8 bases between them. In DNA form, the CDR3 reads TGTGCCAGCAGTACGGTTTACTCTGGGGCCAACGTCCTGACTTTC. This encodes CASSTVYSGANVLTF.

The chain joins TRBV11-2 to TRBJ1-1; 8 positions match TRBD1. The CDR3 spans 13 residues. The ends lost 5 bases at V and 7 bases at J; junction bases unmatched: 6. The germline CDR1 and CDR2 sequences are SGHAT and FQNNGV. CDR3 protein: CASSTRQGIEAFF. CDR3 DNA: TGTGCCAGCAGCACACGACAGGGGATTGAAGCTTTCTTT.

The gene calls are TRBV6-5 and TRBJ2-1; possible D gene TRBD1, 8 bases. The CDR3 has 11 residues. Trimming removed 5 bases from V and 12 bases from J, with 11 bases in between. The V gene's germline CDR1 is MNHEY and CDR2 SVGAGI. This chain's CDR3 is CASSTGGVQFF. As DNA, the CDR3 is TGTGCCAGCAGTACAGGGGGGGTGCAGTTCTTC.

The rearrangement links TRBV4-2 to TRBJ1-1; 9 bases are a match to TRBD1. The ends lost 3 bases at V and 1 base at J; junction bases unmatched: 6. CDR1 is LGHNA, CDR2 YNFKEQ, per germline. The CDR3 is made up of 16 amino acids. Written as DNA, the CDR3 is TGTGCCAGCAGCCAGGTTTCGGGACAGGGGAACACTGAAGCTTTCTTT. Translated: CASSQVSGQGNTEAFF.

Turning to this clone: The sample contains more than one DNA sequence encoding this CDR3. This rearrangement joins TRBV19 to TRBJ2-7, with D perhaps TRBD2 (7 bases). Germline V gene lookup returns CDR1 LNHDA and CDR2 SQIVND (reference sequence). Trimming removed 3 bases at V and 4 bases at J, with 10 bases between. The CDR3 covers 13 residues. The CDR3 sequence: CASSIRGGYEQYF. The CDR3 DNA is TGTGCCAGTAGTATCAGGGGAGGGTACGAGCAGTACTTC.

The chain combines TRBV30 with TRBJ1-2, with 8 positions matching TRBD1. Germline trimming cut 1 base from V and 7 bases from J; bases unmatched to any gene: 5. The CDR3 has 13 residues. Germline V gene sequence: CDR1 GTSNPN, CDR2 SVGIG (reference sequence). CDR3 bases: TGTGCCTGGAGTGCACAGGGGGTGGGTGGCTACACCTTC. Encoded protein: CAWSAQGVGGYTF.

This clone showed up just once. The genes are TRBV4-1 and TRBJ2-5; TRBD2 aligns across 7 bases. The CDR3 length is 14 residues. J gave up 5 bases and V 2 bases, and 5 bases lay outside the gene matches. CDR1 and CDR2 from the germline V gene are MGHRA and YSYEKL. The CDR3 loop is CASSQTRGGETQYF. In nucleotides, the CDR3 is TGCGCCAGCAGCCAAACGAGGGGAGGGGAGACCCAGTACTTC.

In this sample, this clone turned up a few times. The CDR3 region is CASSRPLTGVDQYF. The CDR3 DNA is TGTGCCAGCAGCCGACCACTGACAGGGGTTGACCAGTACTTC. The chain employs TRBV5-6 and TRBJ2-5; 8 bases line up with TRBD1. This CDR3 is 14 amino acids long. The ends lost 4 bases at V and 10 bases at J; junction bases unmatched: 12. CDR1 is SGHDT and CDR2 is YYEEEE in the germline V gene.

The chain is built from TRBV7-2 and TRBJ1-1, with a possible D match to TRBD1 (5 bases). The length of the CDR3 is 15 residues. Between the trimmed V and J ends, which lost 1 base and 0 bases, there was a span of 9 bases. CDR1 is SGHTA, CDR2 FQGNSA, per germline. The CDR3 region is CASSLGEGMNTEAFF. Written as DNA, the CDR3 is TGTGCCAGCAGCTTAGGGGAGGGGATGAACACTGAAGCTTTCTTT.

This chain links TRBV7-6 with TRBJ1-1; 8 nucleotides align to TRBD1. With 3 bases clipped from V and 0 bases from J, the junction kept 9 bases outside the gene matches. The CDR3 loop spans 17 amino acids. Germline V gene lookup returns CDR1 SGHVS and CDR2 FNYEAQ. CDR3 coding DNA: TGTGCCAGCAGCTTCGGACAGGGAGGACCAATGAACACTGAAGCTTTCTTT. This translates into CASSFGQGGPMNTEAFF.

The J gene is TRBJ2-6, the V gene TRBV6-1; TRBD1 matches at 8 bases. The CDR3 spans 17 residues. Germline V gene lookup returns CDR1 MNHNS and CDR2 SASEGT. With 4 bases clipped from V and 1 base from J, the junction kept 6 bases outside the gene matches. CDR3 sequence: CASSGTGSWSGANVLTF. For the CDR3, the DNA is TGTGCCAGCAGTGGGACAGGGTCCTGGTCTGGGGCCAACGTCCTGACTTTC.

The rearrangement joins TRBV6-6 to TRBJ1-1; D remains unclear. The CDR3 is 13 residues long. V dropped 0 bases and J dropped 5 bases, with 7 bases sitting between them. Germline V lookup: CDR1 MNHNY, CDR2 SVGAGI (reference sequence). The CDR3: CASSYSEGTEAFF. The DNA for the CDR3 is TGTGCCAGCAGTTACTCCGAGGGTACTGAAGCTTTCTTT.

V usage is TRBV18 and J usage is TRBJ2-4, with TRBD1 as a possible D gene (6 bases). Trimming cost V 6 bases and J 2 bases, with 17 bases left between them. The CDR3 length is 16 residues. Germline V gene sequence: CDR1 KGHSH, CDR2 LQKENI. CDR3 loop: CASSPLRGGTKNIQYF. CDR3 in DNA: TGTGCCAGCTCCCCCTTGAGAGGGGGAACCAAAAACATTCAGTACTTC. Filled out from reference TRBV18 and TRBJ2-4, the complete variable domain reads NAGVMQNPRHLVRRRGQEARLRCSPMKGHSHVYWYRQLPEEGLKFMVYLQKENIIDESGMPKERFSAEFPKEGPSILRIQQVVRGDSAAYFCASSPLRGGTKNIQYFGAGTRLSVL.

This clone appeared once. CDR3 coding DNA: TGTGCCAGCAGCGTAGCTGGGAGGGCTAATTCACCCCTCCACTTT. Protein sequence: CASSVAGRANSPLHF. The rearrangement uses TRBV9 and TRBJ1-6; D gene ambiguous. CDR1 and CDR2 (germline): SGDLS, YYNGEE. The CDR3 runs to 15 residues. Trimming took 0 bases from V and 6 from J, leaving 10 bases between them.

This clone has just a few counts. The genes are TRBV4-1 and TRBJ2-1; D is possibly TRBD2 (6 bases). The CDR3 has 16 amino acids. V lost 0 bases and J 3 bases, leaving 12 bases between the germline ends. Per the germline V gene, CDR1 is MGHRA and CDR2 is YSYEKL. The CDR3, as DNA: TGCGCCAGCAGCCAAGAAGGAGGGGCCGGCTACAATGAGCAGTTCTTC. Amino acids: CASSQEGGAGYNEQFF.

V is TRBV7-2 and J is TRBJ2-5; TRBD1 matches 12 bases. CDR3 length equals 17 residues. Losses at the gene ends were 1 base for V and 4 bases for J; bases not matched to a gene: 7. Germline assignment: CDR1 SGHTA and CDR2 FQGNSA. The DNA of the CDR3 is TGTGCCAGCAGCTTAGTAGGGACAGGGGGCGGAATAGAGACCCAGTACTTC. Encoded protein: CASSLVGTGGGIETQYF.

The gene calls are TRBV6-5 and TRBJ1-1, with D perhaps TRBD1 (5 bases). CDR1 is MNHEY and CDR2 is SVGAGI in the germline V gene. V was trimmed by 0 bases and J by 10 bases, leaving 12 bases between them. This CDR3 has 13 amino acids. The CDR3 protein is CASSYSQGSGAFF. Here the CDR3 DNA reads TGTGCCAGCAGTTACTCCCAGGGTAGCGGAGCTTTCTTT.

V is TRBV4-3 and J is TRBJ2-3, with 10 bases matching TRBD2. Germline V gene sequence: CDR1 LGHNA, CDR2 YSLEER. CDR3 length equals 17 residues. Trimming removed 5 bases from V and 3 bases from J; junction bases left unmatched: 11. The CDR3 loop reads CASSNRAGGRRTDTQYF. The CDR3 bases are TGCGCCAGCAGCAACCGAGCGGGGGGGCGTCGGACAGATACGCAGTATTTT.

This clone was found a few times. The chain uses TRBV6-6 and TRBJ1-2; D is possibly TRBD1 (5 bases). The V gene lost 3 bases and the J gene lost 3 bases, with 8 bases spanning the gap. The CDR3 loop spans 13 amino acids. CDR1 is MNHNY and CDR2 is SVGAGI in the germline V gene (reference sequence). The CDR3 sequence: CASSYQGYYGYTF. CDR3 DNA sequence: TGTGCCAGCAGTTATCAGGGATACTATGGCTACACCTTC.

Remarks on this clone: Different DNA sequences within this sample yield the same CDR3. The rearrangement uses TRBV6-4 and TRBJ1-3, with 7 bases fitting TRBD1. Germline V gives CDR1 MRHNA, CDR2 SNTAGT. This CDR3 region has 16 residues. The V and J ends lost 2 bases and 0 bases, in that order; junction bases with no gene match: 4. CDR3: CASSDADRVSGNTIYF. The CDR3 bases are TGTGCCAGCAGTGACGCTGACAGGGTCTCTGGAAACACCATATATTTT.